These T cell receptor beta chains were read from a single sample in a study of T cell responses to AZD1222 COVID-19 vaccine. Libraries were prepared by immunoSEQ multiplex PCR; TCRdb keeps only in-frame clonotypes and omits some of them. Of approximately 150,000 clones detected, approximately 95% appear once; the ten largest clones hold more than 0.8%. The sample in question was peripheral blood, obtained on day 0 of MenACWY control vaccination. The source is an adult in good health. Both conserved end residues are part of each CDR3. Fields, in order: clone size, V gene, J gene, D gene, CDR3 protein, CDR3 DNA. D genes are given only for firm matches. Rows give clone size only sometimes, using once, few, many, or a class for an expanded clone.

NA	TRBV11-3	TRBJ1-4	NA	CASSNTGRGEDEKLFF	TGTGCCAGCAGCAACACGGGGAGGGGAGAAGATGAAAAACTGTTTTTT
NA	TRBV28	TRBJ2-5	TRBD1	CASSPLTGAVFETQYF	TGTGCCAGCAGTCCCCTGACAGGGGCGGTGTTCGAGACCCAGTACTTC
NA	TRBV3-1/TRBV3-2	TRBJ1-1	NA	CASSPKGGKAFF	TGTGCCAGCAGCCCTAAAGGAGGGAAGGCTTTCTTT
NA	TRBV15	TRBJ1-1	TRBD1	CATSNGQGGEANTEAFF	TGTGCCACCAGCAACGGACAGGGTGGAGAGGCGAACACTGAAGCTTTCTTT
NA	TRBV5-6	TRBJ1-2	NA	CASSWGRPNYGYTF	TGTGCCAGCAGCTGGGGACGTCCTAACTATGGCTACACCTTC
NA	TRBV9	TRBJ2-7	NA	CASSVGPGPIYEQYF	TGTGCCAGCAGCGTCGGCCCGGGACCGATTTACGAGCAGTACTTC
NA	TRBV5-5	TRBJ1-2	NA	CASSLEGRGPPGYTF	TGTGCCAGCAGCTTGGAAGGCCGGGGGCCACCTGGCTACACCTTC
once	TRBV9	TRBJ1-2	NA	CASSRDSSGGYTF	TGTGCCAGCAGCCGGGACTCCTCGGGAGGCTACACCTTC
once	TRBV30	TRBJ2-1	NA	CAWSYGTSYNEQFF	TGTGCCTGGAGTTACGGGACGTCGTACAATGAGCAGTTCTTC
NA	TRBV20-1	TRBJ2-5	NA	CSARASRTQYF	TGCAGTGCTAGAGCTTCCCGGACCCAGTACTTC
NA	TRBV6-5	TRBJ2-1	NA	CACRLGWNEQFF	TGTGCCTGCCGCTTGGGTTGGAATGAGCAGTTCTTC
NA	TRBV29-1	TRBJ2-5	NA	CSVEVGETQYF	TGCAGCGTTGAAGTCGGAGAGACCCAGTACTTC
NA	TRBV5-4	TRBJ2-3	TRBD2	CASSPLAGGPDTQYF	TGTGCCAGCAGCCCCTTAGCGGGAGGGCCAGATACGCAGTATTTT
once	TRBV7-9	TRBJ1-4	NA	CASIKQGLNEKLFF	TGTGCCAGCATCAAACAGGGCCTTAATGAAAAACTGTTTTTT
NA	TRBV28	TRBJ1-1	TRBD1	CASSPPGGNTEAFF	TGTGCCAGCAGTCCCCCAGGGGGTAACACTGAAGCTTTCTTT
NA	TRBV13	TRBJ2-1	NA	CASSSAGRNYNEQFF	TGTGCCAGCAGCTCAGCTGGAAGGAATTACAATGAGCAGTTCTTC
NA	TRBV19	TRBJ1-1	NA	CASRGMGLHAFF	TGTGCCAGCCGGGGCATGGGGCTCCATGCTTTCTTT
few	TRBV4-1	TRBJ1-1	NA	CASSPVAGGQNTEAFF	TGCGCCAGCAGCCCCGTCGCCGGAGGTCAGAACACTGAAGCTTTCTTT
NA	TRBV11-2	TRBJ2-3	NA	CAIKGADTQYF	TGTGCCATCAAGGGAGCAGATACGCAGTATTTT
NA	TRBV5-4	TRBJ2-5	TRBD1	CASSLSQGIETQYF	TGTGCCAGCAGCCTATCACAGGGGATAGAGACCCAGTACTTC
few	TRBV12-5	TRBJ1-5	NA	CASGSGNPNQPQHF	TGTGCTAGTGGTTCGGGGAACCCCAATCAGCCCCAGCATTTT
once	TRBV9	TRBJ2-5	TRBD2	CASSPSASGDFGETQYF	TGTGCCAGCAGCCCGAGTGCTAGCGGGGACTTCGGGGAGACCCAGTACTTC
NA	TRBV10-2	TRBJ1-1	NA	CASSETRRNTEAFF	TGCGCCAGCAGTGAGACACGGCGAAACACTGAAGCTTTCTTT
NA	TRBV18	TRBJ1-4	TRBD1	CASSPWTGVTTNEKLFF	TGTGCCAGCTCACCGTGGACAGGAGTCACAACTAATGAAAAACTGTTTTTT
NA	TRBV24-1	TRBJ2-7	NA	CATSRGPGPSSF	TGTGCCACCAGTCGTGGCCCGGGACCTAGTAGCTTC
NA	TRBV6-5	TRBJ1-2	TRBD1	CASRPGQAESYGYTF	TGTGCCAGCAGGCCGGGACAGGCCGAGAGCTATGGCTACACCTTC
NA	TRBV24-1	TRBJ2-7	NA	CATSDPTGGYEQYF	TGTGCCACCAGTGATCCTACAGGAGGATACGAGCAGTACTTC
NA	TRBV19	TRBJ2-2	NA	CASSILQGGGSGAGELFF	TGTGCCAGTAGTATCCTTCAAGGGGGCGGGAGTGGTGCCGGGGAGCTGTTTTTT
NA	TRBV12-3/TRBV12-4	TRBJ1-1	NA	CASRTTQGTEAFF	TGTGCCAGCAGAACCACACAGGGCACTGAAGCTTTCTTT
NA	TRBV6-5	TRBJ2-7	TRBD2	CASSVAGSYEQYF	TGTGCCAGCAGCGTAGCGGGGTCCTACGAGCAGTACTTC
NA	TRBV21-1	TRBJ1-1	NA	CASSKDWRSTEAFF	TGTGCCAGCAGCAAAGATTGGAGGAGCACTGAAGCTTTCTTT
NA	TRBV6-1	TRBJ1-5	TRBD1	CASSESPGTGRLLSNQPQHF	TGTGCCAGCAGTGAGAGCCCCGGGACAGGGCGGTTGTTGAGCAATCAGCCCCAGCATTTT
NA	TRBV6-5	TRBJ1-5	TRBD1	CASRVTGVGNQPQHF	TGTGCCAGCAGGGTGACAGGGGTAGGCAATCAGCCCCAGCATTTT
NA	TRBV29-1	TRBJ1-1	NA	CSATAGRAFF	TGCAGCGCAACGGCGGGACGGGCTTTCTTT
NA	TRBV5-1	TRBJ1-1	NA	CASSLRGGGEAFF	TGCGCCAGCAGTCTTAGAGGGGGAGGTGAAGCTTTCTTT
NA	TRBV12-3/TRBV12-4	TRBJ1-2	NA	CASSLGPLYGYTF	TGTGCCAGCAGTTTAGGGCCTCTCTATGGCTACACCTTC
NA	TRBV28	TRBJ2-5	TRBD1	CASSRPTGYQETQYF	TGTGCCAGCAGTAGACCGACAGGGTACCAAGAGACCCAGTACTTC
NA	TRBV29-1	TRBJ1-1	TRBD1	CSVGEGANTEAFF	TGCAGCGTTGGAGAGGGGGCGAACACTGAAGCTTTCTTT
NA	TRBV19	TRBJ2-1	TRBD2	CASSIDLSGANEQFF	TGTGCCAGTAGTATAGATCTGAGCGGGGCGAATGAGCAGTTCTTC
NA	TRBV7-9	TRBJ2-2	NA	CASSPQGINTGELFF	TGTGCCAGCAGCCCACAGGGTATTAACACCGGGGAGCTGTTTTTT
NA	TRBV27	TRBJ1-1	NA	CASSLRRKMNTEAFF	TGTGCCAGCAGTTTACGACGGAAGATGAACACTGAAGCTTTCTTT
NA	TRBV4-3	TRBJ2-7	NA	CASSQHTKNEQYF	TGCGCCAGCAGCCAGCATACGAAAAACGAGCAGTACTTC
NA	TRBV5-4	TRBJ1-1	NA	CASSAGTPSVGTEAFF	TGTGCCAGCAGCGCAGGGACCCCATCGGTGGGGACTGAAGCTTTCTTT